Presented here are 26 T cell receptor beta chains from one specimen sequenced in a study of T cells in Graves' hyperthyroidism and ophthalmopathy. RNA transcripts gave rise to amplified TCR beta CDR3 regions. A set of HTBI primers served as the primers for a first-round RT-PCR of the TCR CDR3. Each CDR3 protein is one row after TCRdb ran MiXCR on the multiplex PCR reads. This table holds hundreds of thousands of distinct CDR3 sequences, around 14% found once. The sample taken for sequencing was blood. The receptors shown here come from a woman in her late teens or twenties with Graves' hyperthyroidism.

In this sample, this clonotype turned up many times. The chain employs TRBV20-1 and TRBJ2-7; TRBD2 might be the D (5 bases). Germline CDR1 DFQATT, CDR2 SNEGSKA (reference sequence). CDR3 size: 14 residues. V lost 2 bases to trimming and J lost 5 bases, with 16 bases between them. For the CDR3, the DNA is TGCAGTGCTAGAAAAGACGGCGGAGCGGACGAGCAGTACTTC. Protein product: CSARKDGGADEQYF.

This chain uses TRBV2 with TRBJ1-2, with 7 bases aligning to TRBD1. Germline V gene lookup returns CDR1 SNHLY and CDR2 FYNNEI. The CDR3 sequence is 13 residues long. Trimming at V came to 9 bases and at J to 3 bases, leaving 7 bases not matched to a gene. CDR3 nucleotide sequence: TGTGCCAGAACAGGGGATCCCGACTATGGCTACACCTTC. This encodes CARTGDPDYGYTF.

The rearrangement links TRBV20-1 to TRBJ2-5; D unresolved. V gave up 6 bases and J gave up 5 bases, with 19 bases separating them. This CDR3 is 14 amino acids long. CDR1 is DFQATT, CDR2 SNEGSKA, per germline (reference sequence). The CDR3 loop is CSARPFGHWETQYF. The CDR3 bases are TGCAGTGCGAGGCCTTTTGGTCACTGGGAGACCCAGTACTTC.

The chain is built from TRBV20-1 and TRBJ1-3; D is ambiguous. CDR1 is DFQATT, CDR2 SNEGSKA, per germline (reference sequence). The ends were cut back, 3 bases at V and 2 bases at J, with 14 bases in the middle. The CDR3 is 15 amino acids. The CDR3 here is CSASSEAGAGNTIYF. The CDR3 nucleotides are TGCAGTGCTAGTTCAGAGGCCGGGGCTGGAAACACCATATATTTT.

This clonotype has a count of ten or more. V and J are TRBV6-6 and TRBJ2-1; D might be TRBD1 or TRBD2, each matching 5 bases. V lost 2 bases to trimming and J lost 5 bases, with 16 bases between them. The CDR3 spans 16 residues. Germline V CDR1 and CDR2: MNHNY, SVGAGI (reference sequence). The CDR3 region has the DNA TGTGCCAGCAGTTACAATCCGGGACCGGTGAACAATGAGCAGTTCTTC. This codes for CASSYNPGPVNNEQFF.

Ten or more counts support this clonotype. V and J are TRBV15 and TRBJ1-6, with 7 positions matching TRBD1. CDR3 size: 15 residues. Germline loops: CDR1 LNHNV, CDR2 YYDKDF (reference sequence). J lost 6 bases, V lost 1 base, and 3 bases had no gene match. The CDR3 nucleotides are TGTGCCACCAGCAGAGTGGACAGGCTTAATTCACCCCTCCACTTT. Translating it yields CATSRVDRLNSPLHF.

The table lists this clonotype with many counts. CDR3 loop: CSARSDHPSFEEQYF. The CDR3 DNA reads TGCAGTGCTAGATCTGACCACCCGAGTTTTGAGGAGCAGTACTTC. This sequence joins TRBV20-1 and TRBJ2-7; D is undetermined. Between the trimmed V and J ends, which lost 2 bases and 7 bases, there was a span of 21 bases. This CDR3 comprises 15 residues. Germline-derived CDR1 and CDR2 are DFQATT and SNEGSKA (reference sequence).

This clonotype has ten or more counts. The chain combines TRBV20-1 with TRBJ1-6, with no clear D. The V end lost 1 base, the J end lost 9 bases, and 13 bases lay between the germline ends. The CDR3 totals 14 residues. Germline CDR1 reads DFQATT; CDR2 reads SNEGSKA (reference sequence). The DNA for the CDR3 is TGCAGTGCTAGAGTTGAGGGAAGACGTTCACCCCTCCACTTT. It yields the protein CSARVEGRRSPLHF.

This clonotype occurred a few times. The CDR3 reads CASSESTGSIYGYTF. CDR3 coding DNA: TGCGCCAGCAGTGAGTCAACAGGGAGTATCTATGGCTACACCTTC. The rearrangement links TRBV10-2 to TRBJ1-2; a weak D match, TRBD1 (6 bases). The CDR3 runs to 15 residues. Germline assignment: CDR1 WSHSY and CDR2 SAAADI. The V end lost 0 bases, the J end lost 4 bases, and 12 bases lay between the germline ends.

Ten or more counts support this clonotype. The chain couples TRBV27 to TRBJ2-1, with a weak D call TRBD2 (6 bases). Germline V gene lookup returns CDR1 MNHEY and CDR2 SMNVEV (reference sequence). V dropped 1 base and J dropped 8 bases, with 21 bases sitting between them. The CDR3 is 17 residues long. For the CDR3, the DNA is TGTGCCAGCAGTTTATGGGCTAGCGAACCTATGGGCGATGAGCAGTTCTTC. This translates into CASSLWASEPMGDEQFF.

This clonotype has at least ten counts. This chain links TRBV3-1 with TRBJ2-7, with D perhaps TRBD1 (5 bases). Germline V gene data show CDR1 as LGHDT and CDR2 as YNNKEL (reference sequence). The CDR3 covers 16 residues. The V end lost 1 base, the J end lost 2 bases, and 15 bases lay between the germline ends. CDR3 protein: CASSQGSQGYTYEQYF. CDR3 nucleotide sequence: TGTGCCAGCAGCCAAGGAAGCCAGGGATATACCTACGAGCAGTACTTC.

This clonotype was recorded many times. This chain connects TRBV5-1 to TRBJ2-3; D gene uncertain. CDR3 length: 13 amino acids. The germline V gene has CDR1 SGHRS and CDR2 YFSETQ. Trimming cost V 5 bases and J 1 base, with 8 bases left between them. In nucleotides, the CDR3 is TGCGCCAGCAGTCGGACGGGCACAGATACGCAGTATTTT. Its translation is CASSRTGTDTQYF.

With regard to this clonotype: One end of the junction does not line up with germline, which may come from a read error. The chain employs TRBV20-1 and TRBJ1-1, with a tentative D call TRBD1 (6 bases). CDR1 and CDR2 (germline): DFQATT, SNEGSKA (reference sequence). The CDR3 spans 13 residues. CDR3 coding DNA: TGCAGTGCTCCTCAGGGGTGGGGCACTGAAGTTTTCTTT. Protein sequence: CSAPQGWGTEVFF.

This sequence joins TRBV27 and TRBJ2-1; D unresolved. The V and J ends lost 0 bases and 8 bases respectively, with 8 bases between them. The CDR3 is made up of 13 amino acids. The germline gives CDR1 MNHEY, CDR2 SMNVEV (reference sequence). CDR3 coding DNA: TGTGCCAGCAGTTTATCAGTTTTGTATGAGCAGTTCTTC. Translating gives CASSLSVLYEQFF.

The chain combines TRBV7-2 with TRBJ2-3; the D gene could be TRBD1 or TRBD2 (5 bases each). The germline V and J ends were trimmed by 1 base and 6 bases, with 8 bases remaining between them. The CDR3 is 13 amino acids. Germline loops: CDR1 SGHTA, CDR2 FQGNSA. The CDR3 DNA reads TGTGCCAGCAGCTTAGGGGGGTACGATACGCAGTATTTT. Translated, it gives CASSLGGYDTQYF.

The J gene is TRBJ1-6, the V gene TRBV3-1; D gene unclear. This CDR3 is built from 15 residues. V lost 4 bases and J lost 10, with 17 bases in between. Germline V lookup: CDR1 LGHDT, CDR2 YNNKEL (reference sequence). The CDR3 DNA is TGTGCCAGCAGCCTTACCGGGAGGGTCAGCTCACCCCTCCACTTT. Residues: CASSLTGRVSSPLHF.

This clonotype was detected ten times or more. The chain carries TRBV5-1 and TRBJ2-7; the D call may be TRBD1 or TRBD2 (6 bases each). This CDR3 is 14 amino acids long. V lost 0 bases, J lost 4 bases, and 11 bases lay in between. CDR1 and CDR2 from the germline V gene are SGHRS and YFSETQ. The CDR3 spells CASSLGRGQYEQYF. CDR3 sequence (DNA): TGCGCCAGCAGCTTGGGCCGGGGGCAATACGAGCAGTACTTC.

This clonotype was picked up many times. The chain combines TRBV28 with TRBJ2-1, with 7 positions matching TRBD1. The germline gives CDR1 MDHEN, CDR2 SYDVKM. With V trimmed by 0 bases and J by 0 bases, 2 bases remained unmatched. The CDR3 is 16 amino acids. In nucleotides, the CDR3 is TGTGCCAGCAGTTTATGGGGGACAGTCTCCTACAATGAGCAGTTCTTC. It translates to CASSLWGTVSYNEQFF.

At least ten counts were recorded for this clonotype. This chain connects TRBV6-5 to TRBJ1-2, with D possibly TRBD1 on 5 matching bases. The CDR3 covers 16 residues. Germline V CDR1 and CDR2: MNHEY, SVGAGI. Trimming took off 7 bases at V and 6 bases at J, with 24 bases between the two ends. The DNA of the CDR3 is TGTGCCAGCACCCTAACTCCGGGACCGACGATCCATGGCTACACCTTC. Its translation is CASTLTPGPTIHGYTF.

This clonotype was picked up many times. The CDR3, as DNA: TGTGCCAGCAGCCAAGATCCCACTAGCGGACGAAGCACAGATACGCAGTATTTT. Amino acids: CASSQDPTSGRSTDTQYF. J is TRBJ2-3 and V is TRBV3-1; 8 positions agree with TRBD2. The CDR3 length is 18 residues. The germline CDR1 and CDR2 sequences are LGHDT and YNNKEL (reference sequence). The V segment lost 0 bases and the J segment 0 bases; nucleotides outside the gene matches: 8.

V usage is TRBV12-3 or TRBV12-4 and J usage is TRBJ2-3; 7 nucleotides match TRBD1. The CDR3 covers 14 residues. V dropped 2 bases and J dropped 8; count of bases not matched to a gene: 7. CDR3 protein: CASSLRDSLGTQYF. The CDR3 DNA sequence: TGTGCCAGCAGTTTACGGGACAGCCTGGGTACGCAGTATTTT.

This clonotype occurred a few times. The chain links TRBV15 to TRBJ2-2, with unresolved D. The CDR3 is 15 residues long. V shed 0 bases and J shed 7 bases, with 12 bases lying between them. The germline CDR1 and CDR2 sequences are LNHNV and YYDKDF (reference sequence). The CDR3 DNA reads TGTGCCACCAGCAGAGATACAGCCACGGGCGGGGAGCTGTTTTTT. Its translation: CATSRDTATGGELFF.

This clonotype occurred a few times. CDR3 in DNA: TGTGCCAGCAGTGCCTTGTCCGACGGGGCCAACGTCCTGACTTTC. This translates into CASSALSDGANVLTF. J is TRBJ2-6 and V is TRBV28; no firm D call. V lost 5 bases, J lost 4 bases, and 12 bases lay in between. CDR3 length: 15 amino acids. Germline CDR1 MDHEN, CDR2 SYDVKM.

This clonotype was picked up many times. The V gene is TRBV20-1, the J gene TRBJ2-3; 11 bases fit TRBD2. Per the germline V gene, CDR1 is DFQATT and CDR2 is SNEGSKA (reference sequence). The CDR3 runs 15 residues. V gave up 0 bases and J gave up 4 bases; unmatched junction bases: 3. The CDR3 loop reads CSARDLAGGADTQYF. In DNA form, the CDR3 reads TGCAGTGCTAGAGATCTAGCGGGGGGCGCAGATACGCAGTATTTT.

The sample holds a few counts of this clonotype. The chain links TRBV6-1 to TRBJ2-1; 9 bases line up with TRBD1. Germline-derived CDR1 and CDR2 are MNHNS and SASEGT. The CDR3 is 12 residues long. V shed 6 bases, J shed 14 bases, and the junction held 8 bases outside the gene matches. The CDR3 sequence: CASRAQWTGEFF. Written as DNA, the CDR3 is TGTGCCAGCAGAGCCCAATGGACAGGGGAGTTCTTC.

This clonotype showed up many times. The V call is TRBV6-2 or TRBV6-3, the J call TRBJ2-1; 11 positions match TRBD2. The CDR3 consists of 16 residues. Germline CDR1 reads MNHEY; CDR2 reads SVGEGT. With 7 bases clipped from V and 0 bases from J, the junction kept 5 bases outside the gene matches. The CDR3 region is CASTIAGGPSYNEQFF. The CDR3 bases are TGTGCCAGCACAATAGCGGGAGGGCCCTCCTACAATGAGCAGTTCTTC.